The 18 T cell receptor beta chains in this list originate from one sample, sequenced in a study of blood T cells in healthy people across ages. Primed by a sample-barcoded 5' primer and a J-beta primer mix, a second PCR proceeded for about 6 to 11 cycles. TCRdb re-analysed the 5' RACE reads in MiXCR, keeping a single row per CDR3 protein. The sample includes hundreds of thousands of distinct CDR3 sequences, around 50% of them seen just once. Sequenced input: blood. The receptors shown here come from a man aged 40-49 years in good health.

CDR3 amino acids: CASSAGTYRYEQYF. CDR3 DNA sequence: TGTGCCAGCAGTGCCGGGACCTACCGTTACGAGCAGTACTTC. The genes are TRBV27 and TRBJ2-7; the D gene could be TRBD1 or TRBD2 (5 bases each). This CDR3 is built from 14 residues. V lost 5 bases and J 4 bases, leaving 15 bases between the germline ends. Germline V gene lookup returns CDR1 MNHEY and CDR2 SMNVEV (reference sequence).

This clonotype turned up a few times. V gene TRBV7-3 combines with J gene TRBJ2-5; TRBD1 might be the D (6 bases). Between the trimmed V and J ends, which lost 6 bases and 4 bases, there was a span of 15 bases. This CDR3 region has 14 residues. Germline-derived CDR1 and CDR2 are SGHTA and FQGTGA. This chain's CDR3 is CASSPTGTSETQYF. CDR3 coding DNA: TGTGCCAGCAGTCCGACCGGGACATCAGAGACCCAGTACTTC.

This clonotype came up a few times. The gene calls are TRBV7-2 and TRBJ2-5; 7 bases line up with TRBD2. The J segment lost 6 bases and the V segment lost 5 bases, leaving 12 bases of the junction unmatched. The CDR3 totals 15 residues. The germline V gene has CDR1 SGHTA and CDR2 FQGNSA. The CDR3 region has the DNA TGTGCCAGCAGCAGACCTAGCGGTCAGGGACAGACCCAGTACTTC. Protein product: CASSRPSGQGQTQYF.

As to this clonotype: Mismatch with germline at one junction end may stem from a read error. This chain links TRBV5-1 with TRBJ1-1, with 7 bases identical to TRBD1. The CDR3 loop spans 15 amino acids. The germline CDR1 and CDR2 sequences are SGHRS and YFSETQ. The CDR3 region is CASSLGGAGNTEAFF. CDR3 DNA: TGTGCCAGCAGCTTAGGGGGCGCGGGGAACACTGAAGCTTTCTTT.

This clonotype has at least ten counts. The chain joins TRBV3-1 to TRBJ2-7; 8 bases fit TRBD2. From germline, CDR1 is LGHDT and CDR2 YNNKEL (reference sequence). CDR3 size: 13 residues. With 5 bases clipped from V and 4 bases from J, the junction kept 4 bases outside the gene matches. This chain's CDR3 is CASSSGLGYEQYF. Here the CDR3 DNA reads TGTGCCAGCAGCTCGGGACTAGGGTACGAGCAGTACTTC.

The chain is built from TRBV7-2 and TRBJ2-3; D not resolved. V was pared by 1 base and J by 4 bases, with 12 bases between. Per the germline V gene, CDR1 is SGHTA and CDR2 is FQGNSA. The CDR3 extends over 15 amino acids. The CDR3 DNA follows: TGTGCCAGCAGCTTAGAATCAGGAGTGTCAGATACGCAGTATTTT. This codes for CASSLESGVSDTQYF.

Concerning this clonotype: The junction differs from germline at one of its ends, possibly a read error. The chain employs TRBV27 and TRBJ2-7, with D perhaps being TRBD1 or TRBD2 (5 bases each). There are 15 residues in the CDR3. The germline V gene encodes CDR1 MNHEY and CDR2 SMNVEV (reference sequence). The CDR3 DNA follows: TGTGCCGGCAGCGTATTTGGGGGAATCACCTACGAGCAGTACTTC. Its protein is CAGSVFGGITYEQYF.

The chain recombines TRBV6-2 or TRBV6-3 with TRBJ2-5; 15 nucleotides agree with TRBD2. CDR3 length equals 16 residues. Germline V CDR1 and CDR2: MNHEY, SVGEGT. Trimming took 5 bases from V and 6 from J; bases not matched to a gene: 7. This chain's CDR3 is CASSPGLAGGHKTQYF. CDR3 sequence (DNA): TGTGCCAGCAGTCCCGGACTAGCGGGAGGGCACAAGACCCAGTACTTC.

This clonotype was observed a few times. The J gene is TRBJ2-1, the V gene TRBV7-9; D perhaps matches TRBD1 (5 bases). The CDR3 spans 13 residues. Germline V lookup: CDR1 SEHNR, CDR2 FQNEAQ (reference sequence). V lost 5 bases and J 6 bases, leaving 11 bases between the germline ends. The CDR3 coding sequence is TGTGCCAGCAGCGGGCAGGGAAGCAATGAGCAGTTCTTC. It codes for CASSGQGSNEQFF. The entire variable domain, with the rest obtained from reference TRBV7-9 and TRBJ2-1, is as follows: DTGVSQNPRHKITKRGQNVTFRCDPISEHNRLYWYRQTLGQGPEFLTYFQNEAQLEKSRLLSDRFSAERPKGSFSTLEIQRTEQGDSAMYLCASSGQGSNEQFFGPGTRLTVL.

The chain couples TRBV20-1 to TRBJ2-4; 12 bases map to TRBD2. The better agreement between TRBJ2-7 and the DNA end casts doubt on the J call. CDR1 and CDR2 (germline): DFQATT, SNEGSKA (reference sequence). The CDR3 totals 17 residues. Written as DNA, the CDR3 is TGCAGTGCTATGGGACTAGCGGGCTCTGGGGCCTCCTACGAGCAGTACTTC. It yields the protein CSAMGLAGSGASYEQYF.

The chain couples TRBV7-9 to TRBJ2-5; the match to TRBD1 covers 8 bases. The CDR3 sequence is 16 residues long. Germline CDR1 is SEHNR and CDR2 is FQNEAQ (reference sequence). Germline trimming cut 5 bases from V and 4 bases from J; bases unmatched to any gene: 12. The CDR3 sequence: CASSLGTGFLGETQYF. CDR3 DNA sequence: TGTGCCAGCAGCCTAGGGACAGGCTTCCTCGGAGAGACCCAGTACTTC.

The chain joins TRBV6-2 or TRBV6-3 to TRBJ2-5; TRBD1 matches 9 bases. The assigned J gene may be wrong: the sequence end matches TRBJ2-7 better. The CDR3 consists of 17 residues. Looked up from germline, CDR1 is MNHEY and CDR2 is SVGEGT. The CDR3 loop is CASSKSTPGTGSYEQYF. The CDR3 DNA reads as TGTGCCAGCAGTAAGTCTACTCCCGGGACAGGGAGCTACGAGCAGTACTTC.

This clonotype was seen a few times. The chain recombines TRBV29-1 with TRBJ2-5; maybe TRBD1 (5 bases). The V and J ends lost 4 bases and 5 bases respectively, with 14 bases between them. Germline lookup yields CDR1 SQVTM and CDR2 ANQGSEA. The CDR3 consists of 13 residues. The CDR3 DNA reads TGCAGCGTTGGGCAGGGTTCTTTCGAGACCCAGTACTTC. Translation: CSVGQGSFETQYF.

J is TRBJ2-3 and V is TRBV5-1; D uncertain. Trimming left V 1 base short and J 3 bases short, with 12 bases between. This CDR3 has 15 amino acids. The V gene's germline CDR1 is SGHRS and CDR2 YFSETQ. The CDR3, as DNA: TGCGCCAGCAGCTTGCTAGACATCCAAACAGATACGCAGTATTTT. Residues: CASSLLDIQTDTQYF.

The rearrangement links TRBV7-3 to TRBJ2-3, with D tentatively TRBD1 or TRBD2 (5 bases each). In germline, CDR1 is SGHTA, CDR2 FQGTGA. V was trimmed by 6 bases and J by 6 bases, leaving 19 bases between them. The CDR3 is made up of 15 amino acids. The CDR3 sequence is CASRLPRGLEDTQYF. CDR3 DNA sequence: TGTGCCAGCAGGCTTCCCCGGGGCTTGGAGGATACGCAGTATTTT.

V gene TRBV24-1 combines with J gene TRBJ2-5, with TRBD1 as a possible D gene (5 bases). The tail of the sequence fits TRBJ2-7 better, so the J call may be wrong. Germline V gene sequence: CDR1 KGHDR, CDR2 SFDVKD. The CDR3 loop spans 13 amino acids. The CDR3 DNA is TGTGCCACCAGTGACAGAGACAGCTACGAGCAGTACTTC. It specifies CATSDRDSYEQYF.

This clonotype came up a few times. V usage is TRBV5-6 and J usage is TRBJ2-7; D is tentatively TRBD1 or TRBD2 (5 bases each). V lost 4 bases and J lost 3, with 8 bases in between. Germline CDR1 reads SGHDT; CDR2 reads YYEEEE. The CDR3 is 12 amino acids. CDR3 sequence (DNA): TGTGCCAGCAGCGGGACGCACTACGAGCAGTACTTC. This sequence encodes CASSGTHYEQYF.

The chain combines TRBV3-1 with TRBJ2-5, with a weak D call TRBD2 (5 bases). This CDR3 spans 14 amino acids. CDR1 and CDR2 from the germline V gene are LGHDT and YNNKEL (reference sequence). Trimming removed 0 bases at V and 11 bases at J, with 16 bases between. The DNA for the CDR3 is TGTGCCAGCAGCCAAGATTTGACTCCCTGGGAGCAGTACTTC. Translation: CASSQDLTPWEQYF.